The 23 T cell receptor beta chains below were found in one sample sequenced in a study of patients and donors after allogeneic stem cell transplantation. MiXCR, applied by TCRdb to the RT-PCR reads, yields one record per CDR3 protein. The sample has some 90,000 distinct CDR3 sequences, approximately 49% seen once. Sequencing was performed on blood, either unsorted or a sorted T cell fraction (not recorded which). The receptors originated from a human donor who was either an allogeneic HSCT recipient or a stem cell or donor lymphocyte infusion donor (not recorded which). It is not recorded whose cells these are; they may come from a transplant donor.

V usage is TRBV5-1 and J usage is TRBJ1-1; 8 bases align to TRBD1. V was clipped by 1 base and J by 2 bases; unmatched bases: 7. CDR3 length: 16 amino acids. CDR1 is SGHRS and CDR2 is YFSETQ in the germline V gene. CDR3 residues: CASSLQAQGANTEAFF. In DNA form, the CDR3 reads TGCGCCAGCAGCTTGCAAGCTCAGGGGGCTAACACTGAAGCTTTCTTT. The whole variable domain, filled in from reference TRBV5-1 and TRBJ1-1, reads KAGVTQTPRYLIKTRGQQVTLSCSPISGHRSVSWYQQTPGQGLQFLFEYFSETQRNKGNFPGRFSGRQFSNSRSEMNVSTLELGDSALYLCASSLQAQGANTEAFFGQGTRLTVV.

The J gene is TRBJ1-1, the V gene TRBV12-3 or TRBV12-4; unclear D gene. The V end lost 6 bases, the J end lost 1 base, and 3 bases lay between the germline ends. The CDR3 runs to 11 residues. CDR3 in DNA: TGTGCCAGCAGGAAGAACACTGAAGCTTTCTTT. Its protein product is CASRKNTEAFF.

This clonotype was seen only a few times. This chain links TRBV25-1 with TRBJ1-4, with D possibly matching TRBD1 (5 bases). The ends were cut back, 3 bases at V and 8 bases at J, with 16 bases in the middle. This CDR3 is 15 amino acids long. Germline lookup yields CDR1 MGHDK and CDR2 SYGVNS. CDR3 nucleotides: TGTGCCAGCAGTGATCCCAGGGAGACGAGGGAAAAACTGTTTTTT. Translation gives CASSDPRETREKLFF.

V and J are TRBV28 and TRBJ2-4; no clear D gene. CDR1 is MDHEN, CDR2 SYDVKM, per germline. With 6 bases removed from V and 5 bases from J, the gap between germline ends came to 14 bases. The CDR3 extends over 14 amino acids. The chain's CDR3 is CASSQSGPQNIQYF. Written as DNA, the CDR3 is TGTGCCAGCAGCCAATCTGGGCCACAAAACATTCAGTACTTC.

This clonotype was detected only a few times. The chain combines TRBV29-1 with TRBJ1-1; D gene ambiguous. The V and J ends lost 5 bases and 3 bases respectively, with 10 bases between them. The length of the CDR3 is 12 residues. The germline V gene has CDR1 SQVTM and CDR2 ANQGSEA. The CDR3 DNA reads TGCAGCGTTAAGCAATCAGACACTGAAGCTTTCTTT. Its translation is CSVKQSDTEAFF. Filled out from reference TRBV29-1 and TRBJ1-1, the complete variable domain reads SAVISQKPSRDICQRGTSLTIQCQVDSQVTMMFWYRQQPGQSLTLIATANQGSEATYESGFVIDKFPISRPNLTFSTLTVSNMSPEDSSIYLCSVKQSDTEAFFGQGTRLTVV.

The chain combines TRBV10-2 with TRBJ1-1; TRBD1 might be the D (5 bases). The CDR3 sequence is 12 residues long. Germline CDR1 is WSHSY and CDR2 is SAAADI. The V and J ends lost 7 bases and 1 base respectively, with 7 bases between them. The chain's CDR3 is CASTGANTEAFF. DNA for the CDR3: TGCGCCAGCACCGGGGCGAACACTGAAGCTTTCTTT.

The chain links TRBV7-2 to TRBJ2-1; D not resolved. Germline CDR1 and CDR2: SGHTA and FQGNSA. Between the trimmed V and J ends, which lost 2 bases and 6 bases, there was a span of 8 bases. The CDR3 has 13 residues. This chain's CDR3 is CASSLWASNEQFF. CDR3 nucleotide sequence: TGTGCCAGCAGCTTATGGGCTAGCAATGAGCAGTTCTTC.

The table lists this clonotype with a few counts. The V call is TRBV27, the J call TRBJ2-3; D unresolved. This CDR3 contains 15 residues. Trimming cost V 4 bases and J 1 base, with 12 bases left between them. Germline-derived CDR1 and CDR2 are MNHEY and SMNVEV (reference sequence). For the CDR3, the DNA is TGTGCCAGCAGTTCTCACCGTTCCGGCACAGATACGCAGTATTTT. This encodes CASSSHRSGTDTQYF.

The gene calls are TRBV11-2 and TRBJ1-2; D remains unclear. CDR3 length equals 12 residues. Germline assignment: CDR1 SGHAT and CDR2 FQNNGV. Trimming left V 3 bases short and J 6 bases short, with 8 bases between. DNA for the CDR3: TGTGCCAGCAGCTTTACTGAGGATGGCTACACCTTC. Amino acid sequence: CASSFTEDGYTF.

The chain combines TRBV19 with TRBJ1-1; a possible D gene is TRBD1 (6 bases). V was pared by 10 bases and J by 3 bases, with 12 bases between. The CDR3 is 12 residues long. Per the germline V gene, CDR1 is LNHDA and CDR2 is SQIVND (reference sequence). This CDR3 is CATRRGHTEAFF. The CDR3 DNA sequence: TGTGCCACCCGCCGGGGGCACACTGAAGCTTTCTTT.

V gene TRBV20-1 combines with J gene TRBJ1-5, with D uncertain. This CDR3 is 12 amino acids long. Germline V gives CDR1 DFQATT, CDR2 SNEGSKA (reference sequence). Trimming took 2 bases from V and 4 from J, leaving 6 bases between them. CDR3 DNA: TGCAGTGCTAGATGGGGTAATCAGCCCCAGCATTTT. Translation: CSARWGNQPQHF.

The rearrangement links TRBV12-3 or TRBV12-4 to TRBJ1-1, with TRBD1 matching over 7 bases. CDR3 length: 12 residues. V shed 5 bases, J shed 10 bases, and the junction held 7 bases outside the gene matches. The CDR3 DNA reads TGTGCCAGCAGTCCGACAGGGCCCGGAGCTTTCTTT. As protein: CASSPTGPGAFF.

The V gene is TRBV12-3 or TRBV12-4, the J gene TRBJ1-1; D is unresolved. The V gene lost 6 bases and the J gene lost 0 bases, with 17 bases spanning the gap. The length of the CDR3 is 16 residues. The CDR3 region is CASRGRMRTMNTEAFF. Written as DNA, the CDR3 is TGTGCCAGCAGGGGCCGAATGAGGACCATGAACACTGAAGCTTTCTTT.

The chain joins TRBV7-6 to TRBJ1-1; perhaps TRBD1 as D (6 bases). The CDR3 is made up of 15 amino acids. CDR1 and CDR2 from the germline V gene are SGHVS and FNYEAQ. Between the trimmed V and J ends, which lost 2 bases and 1 base, there was a span of 11 bases. In DNA form, the CDR3 reads TGTGCCAGCAGCTTATTACAGGGCGGGAACACTGAAGCTTTCTTT. This translates into CASSLLQGGNTEAFF.

The CDR3 reads CASSQGQGGNTEAFF. The CDR3 DNA follows: TGTGCCAGCAGCCAGGGACAGGGGGGAAACACTGAAGCTTTCTTT. The rearrangement joins TRBV3-1 to TRBJ1-1; 11 nucleotides agree with TRBD1. The V and J ends lost 3 bases and 2 bases, in that order; junction bases with no gene match: 2. Germline CDR1 LGHDT, CDR2 YNNKEL (reference sequence). The CDR3 is made up of 15 amino acids.

The V gene is TRBV7-2, the J gene TRBJ2-2; TRBD1 matches at 9 bases. The CDR3 length is 16 residues. Per the germline V gene, CDR1 is SGHTA and CDR2 is FQGNSA. The V and J ends lost 5 bases and 5 bases, in that order; junction bases with no gene match: 9. The CDR3 reads CASSVMTGGWTGELFF. CDR3 nucleotide sequence: TGTGCCAGCAGCGTCATGACAGGGGGATGGACCGGGGAGCTGTTTTTT.

V is TRBV4-2 and J is TRBJ2-7; possibly TRBD2 for D (6 bases). Per the germline V gene, CDR1 is LGHNA and CDR2 is YNFKEQ. The CDR3 is 15 residues long. V was clipped by 0 bases and J by 4 bases, with 13 bases between them. The CDR3 nucleotides read TGTGCCAGCAGCCAAGATCGCGGGACGGCTTACGAGCAGTACTTC. As protein: CASSQDRGTAYEQYF.

The chain joins TRBV7-9 to TRBJ1-5; D unclear. The CDR3 consists of 14 residues. V lost 2 bases, J lost 5 bases, and 10 bases lay in between. Germline CDR1 reads SEHNR; CDR2 reads FQNEAQ (reference sequence). The CDR3 DNA reads as TGTGCCAGCAGCTTATTGAACGTTGATCAGCCCCAGCATTTT. Translation: CASSLLNVDQPQHF.

V gene TRBV7-3 combines with J gene TRBJ2-2; D not resolved. CDR1 and CDR2 (germline): SGHTA, FQGTGA. This CDR3 region has 16 residues. V was pared by 2 bases and J by 4 bases, with 14 bases between. CDR3 loop: CASSLFYSELTGELFF. CDR3 in DNA: TGTGCCAGCAGCTTATTTTACAGTGAACTCACCGGGGAGCTGTTTTTT.

This clonotype was observed a handful of times. The rearrangement uses TRBV7-9 and TRBJ1-5; TRBD1 aligns across 8 bases. The J segment lost 5 bases and the V segment lost 5 bases, leaving 5 bases of the junction unmatched. The CDR3 extends over 14 amino acids. The germline V gene has CDR1 SEHNR and CDR2 FQNEAQ (reference sequence). The CDR3 sequence is CASSRTGRDQPQHF. In nucleotides, the CDR3 is TGTGCCAGCAGCCGGACAGGGCGGGATCAGCCCCAGCATTTT.

The chain recombines TRBV12-3 or TRBV12-4 with TRBJ1-6, with D unresolved. Between the trimmed V and J ends, which lost 5 bases and 11 bases, there was a span of 13 bases. There are 13 residues in the CDR3. The CDR3 sequence: CASSLEVGAPLHF. CDR3 DNA sequence: TGTGCCAGCAGTCTCGAAGTCGGAGCACCCCTCCACTTT.

The chain uses TRBV4-1 and TRBJ2-7; no clear D. Between the trimmed V and J ends, which lost 6 bases and 0 bases, there was a span of 27 bases. The CDR3 loop spans 19 amino acids. Germline lookup yields CDR1 MGHRA and CDR2 YSYEKL. The CDR3 here is CASSLGVLGPNEYSYEQYF. The CDR3 coding sequence is TGCGCCAGCAGTCTTGGGGTCCTGGGCCCGAATGAATACTCCTACGAGCAGTACTTC.

This clonotype has more than one count but fewer than ten. This chain connects TRBV3-1 to TRBJ1-2; D gene unclear. Germline values: CDR1 LGHDT, CDR2 YNNKEL (reference sequence). There are 13 residues in the CDR3. V shed 4 bases and J shed 5 bases, with 11 bases lying between them. CDR3 in DNA: TGTGCCAGCAGCCCAACGGGAGGATATGGCTACACCTTC. Translation: CASSPTGGYGYTF.